The 27 T cell receptor beta chains below come from one sample, sequenced in a study of T cell repertoires in cytomegalovirus infection. MiXCR, applied by TCRdb to the reads, yields one record per CDR3 protein. The sample records about 310,000 distinct CDR3 sequences, just under 25% being singletons. Their antigen targets remain unknown. The material sequenced was cultured PBMCs, taken from culture after CMV antigen stimulation. The receptors come from a human donor in good health (CMV status not recorded). Some clones in this sample may be carry-over from other donors' samples.

This clonotype was seen many times. The chain employs TRBV7-2 and TRBJ2-5, with D unclear. The CDR3 extends over 13 amino acids. Germline lookup yields CDR1 SGHTA and CDR2 FQGNSA. Trimming cost V 6 bases and J 8 bases, with 16 bases left between them. CDR3 sequence reads: CASRTRFRRTQYF. The CDR3 coding sequence is TGTGCCAGCAGGACTCGGTTCCGGAGAACCCAGTACTTC.

This clonotype has ten or more counts. The J gene is TRBJ2-7, the V gene TRBV11-2; 8 nucleotides align to TRBD1. V trimming: 1 base; J trimming: 2 bases; junction bases outside the gene matches: 4. The germline gives CDR1 SGHAT, CDR2 FQNNGV. The CDR3 loop spans 15 amino acids. CDR3 in DNA: TGTGCCAGCAGCTTAGTGGGGACAGGTACCTACGAGCAGTACTTC. The encoded protein is CASSLVGTGTYEQYF.

At least ten counts were recorded for this clonotype. The chain combines TRBV7-2 with TRBJ1-6, with D possibly TRBD1 on 5 matching bases. V was cut by 4 bases and J by 6 bases, with 13 bases left in between. Germline V gives CDR1 SGHTA, CDR2 FQGNSA. The length of the CDR3 is 15 residues. CDR3 sequence: CASSSPGPANSPLHF. CDR3 sequence (DNA): TGTGCCAGCAGCTCCCCGGGACCTGCTAATTCACCCCTCCACTTT.

This clonotype showed up just a few times. This chain joins TRBV7-2 and TRBJ2-3, with 8 positions matching TRBD2. There are 15 residues in the CDR3. The germline CDR1 and CDR2 sequences are SGHTA and FQGNSA. V lost 4 bases and J lost 4; bases outside the gene matches: 7. The CDR3 reads CASSSRGGRADTQYF. For the CDR3, the DNA is TGTGCCAGCAGCTCCCGCGGGGGGCGCGCAGATACGCAGTATTTT.

This clonotype was seen only a few times. CDR3 in amino acids: CASSMDRVKNYGYTF. The CDR3 DNA sequence: TGTGCCAGCAGCATGGACAGGGTCAAAAACTATGGCTACACCTTC. The J gene is TRBJ1-2, the V gene TRBV7-6, with 8 positions matching TRBD1. The germline V gene encodes CDR1 SGHVS and CDR2 FNYEAQ. The V and J ends lost 5 bases and 2 bases, in that order; junction bases with no gene match: 7. This CDR3 has 15 amino acids. The variable domain in full, completed from reference TRBV7-6 and TRBJ1-2, reads GAGVSQSPRYKVTKRGQDVALRCDPISGHVSLYWYRQALGQGPEFLTYFNYEAQQDKSGLPNDRFSAERPEGSISTLTIQRTEQRDSAMYRCASSMDRVKNYGYTFGSGTRLTVV.

This clonotype was recorded a few times. The CDR3 region is CASIPPVNTEAFF. CDR3 DNA: TGTGCCAGTATCCCCCCAGTGAACACTGAAGCTTTCTTT. The rearrangement links TRBV19 to TRBJ1-1; D not certain. The CDR3 is 13 residues long. From germline, CDR1 is LNHDA and CDR2 SQIVND (reference sequence). The V and J ends lost 7 bases and 0 bases respectively, with 9 bases between them.

This clonotype appeared a few times. J is TRBJ1-4 and V is TRBV28; 7 bases match TRBD1. Germline loops: CDR1 MDHEN, CDR2 SYDVKM. This CDR3 spans 14 amino acids. V dropped 4 bases and J dropped 7; count of bases not matched to a gene: 6. The CDR3 DNA sequence: TGTGCCAGCAGTTCTCCCAGGGGGATTGAAAAACTGTTTTTT. Translating it yields CASSSPRGIEKLFF. The full variable domain, completed using reference TRBV28 and TRBJ1-4, is DVKVTQSSRYLVKRTGEKVFLECVQDMDHENMFWYRQDPGLGLRLIYFSYDVKMKEKGDIPEGYSVSREKKERFSLILESASTNQTSMYLCASSSPRGIEKLFFGSGTQLSVL.

The chain links TRBV6-2 or TRBV6-3 to TRBJ1-5, with D perhaps matching TRBD1 (5 bases). CDR1 and CDR2 from the germline V gene are MNHEY and SVGEGT. With 2 bases removed from V and 0 bases from J, the gap between germline ends came to 11 bases. The CDR3 totals 16 residues. This CDR3 reads CASSYPDILSNQPQHF. The CDR3 nucleotides are TGTGCCAGCAGTTACCCGGACATTCTTAGCAATCAGCCCCAGCATTTT.

Only a few counts were recorded for this clonotype. The J gene is TRBJ2-2, the V gene TRBV10-3, with 9 bases matching TRBD1. This CDR3 is 16 amino acids long. The germline V gene encodes CDR1 ENHRY and CDR2 SYGVKD. Trimming took 8 bases from V and 4 from J; bases not matched to a gene: 11. For the CDR3, the DNA is TGTGCCATCCAGGGGCCCGGGACAGGGTTCACCGGGGAGCTGTTTTTT. Protein product: CAIQGPGTGFTGELFF.

This clonotype has only a few counts. This chain uses TRBV9 with TRBJ1-3; D is undetermined. The CDR3 has 17 amino acids. The germline CDR1 and CDR2 sequences are SGDLS and YYNGEE. Trimming stripped 0 bases from V and 0 bases from J, with 13 bases between. The chain's CDR3 is CASSVDGSSTSGNTIYF. Here the CDR3 DNA reads TGTGCCAGCAGCGTAGACGGCAGTTCTACCTCTGGAAACACCATATATTTT.

The sample holds a few counts of this clonotype. The chain couples TRBV19 to TRBJ1-1; possibly TRBD1 for D (5 bases). The CDR3 covers 16 residues. V was trimmed by 6 bases and J by 7 bases, leaving 24 bases between them. Per the germline V gene, CDR1 is LNHDA and CDR2 is SQIVND (reference sequence). CDR3 sequence (DNA): TGTGCCAGTAGAAACCCCACCGGGGGTCTAGAAGGTGAAGCTTTCTTT. Amino acid sequence: CASRNPTGGLEGEAFF.

This clonotype was counted only a few times. The chain links TRBV2 to TRBJ2-5; a weak D match, TRBD2 (7 bases). The CDR3 totals 16 residues. V lost 8 bases and J lost 1, with 20 bases in between. The V gene's germline CDR1 is SNHLY and CDR2 FYNNEI. DNA for the CDR3: TGTGCCAGCGCCCTGGGGGGGGCCCTCACCCAAGAGACCCAGTACTTC. Amino acid sequence: CASALGGALTQETQYF.

The CDR3 region is CASSTLAGAVNEQFF. The CDR3 bases are TGTGCCAGTAGTACCCTAGCGGGAGCGGTGAATGAGCAGTTCTTC. J is TRBJ2-1 and V is TRBV19, with 10 bases that match TRBD2. Per germline, CDR1 LNHDA and CDR2 SQIVND (reference sequence). The CDR3 covers 15 residues. V shed 4 bases and J 7 bases; nucleotides not matched to a gene: 7.

The rearrangement uses TRBV5-1 and TRBJ1-2; D call uncertain. The ends were cut back, 4 bases at V and 8 bases at J, with 15 bases in the middle. The length of the CDR3 is 13 residues. Looked up from germline, CDR1 is SGHRS and CDR2 is YFSETQ. The CDR3 spells CASSRLNPGGYTF. The CDR3 nucleotides read TGCGCCAGCAGCCGGTTAAATCCTGGGGGCTACACCTTC.

This clonotype was counted only a few times. In nucleotides, the CDR3 is TGCGCCAGCGGACCCGGGACAGGGACTAGCAATCAGCCCCAGCATTTT. Its translation is CASGPGTGTSNQPQHF. The chain couples TRBV4-1 to TRBJ1-5, with TRBD1 matching 9 bases. Germline trimming cut 8 bases from V and 0 bases from J; bases unmatched to any gene: 8. This CDR3 has 16 amino acids. Germline assignment: CDR1 MGHRA and CDR2 YSYEKL.

The chain joins TRBV11-2 to TRBJ2-1; D is unresolved. The length of the CDR3 is 14 residues. V was cut by 2 bases and J by 8 bases, with 13 bases left in between. Germline CDR1 is SGHAT and CDR2 is FQNNGV. The CDR3, as DNA: TGTGCCAGCAGCTTACATGACGTTCTCTATGAGCAGTTCTTC. Translated, it gives CASSLHDVLYEQFF.

The chain couples TRBV28 to TRBJ2-2, with 9 positions matching TRBD2. This CDR3 has 16 residues. V was clipped by 6 bases and J by 4 bases; unmatched bases: 9. CDR1 is MDHEN and CDR2 is SYDVKM in the germline V gene. The CDR3 DNA reads as TGTGCCAGCAGACCGACGGGACTAGCATTCACCGGGGAGCTGTTTTTT. Protein product: CASRPTGLAFTGELFF.

The genes are TRBV7-2 and TRBJ1-5; possibly TRBD1 for D (6 bases). The CDR3 runs to 15 residues. Germline loops: CDR1 SGHTA, CDR2 FQGNSA. Between the trimmed V and J ends, which lost 4 bases and 0 bases, there was a span of 10 bases. The CDR3 region is CASSSGQFSNQPQHF. DNA of the CDR3: TGTGCCAGCAGCTCTGGACAGTTTAGCAATCAGCCCCAGCATTTT.

Notes on this clonotype: A read error is possible here, since a much larger clone lies one base away. The chain joins TRBV20-1 to TRBJ2-7; 11 nucleotides agree with TRBD2. Unmatched junction bases numbered 9, after V lost 5 bases and J lost 6 bases. The germline V gene has CDR1 DFQATT and CDR2 SNEGSKA (reference sequence). The CDR3 loop spans 14 amino acids. The CDR3 sequence: CSARPGTSGCEQYF. The DNA for the CDR3 is TGCAGTGCTCGGCCGGGGACTAGCGGCTGCGAGCAGTACTTC.

The chain is built from TRBV7-3 and TRBJ2-5, with D unresolved. The better agreement between TRBJ2-1 and the DNA end casts doubt on the J call. The CDR3 covers 13 residues. Germline V gene data show CDR1 as SGHTA and CDR2 as FQGTGA. As DNA, the CDR3 is TGTGCCAGCAGCCCCGGGCCACAAGAGACCCAGTTCTTC. Translating gives CASSPGPQETQFF.

The table lists this clonotype with a few counts. The chain links TRBV7-2 to TRBJ2-5, with a possible D match to TRBD2 (6 bases). The V and J ends lost 1 base and 4 bases respectively, with 7 bases between them. The CDR3 has 13 amino acids. The germline gives CDR1 SGHTA, CDR2 FQGNSA. The CDR3 DNA sequence: TGTGCCAGCAGCTTAGTGGAGGGAGAGACCCAGTACTTC. It translates to CASSLVEGETQYF.

This CDR3 is CASSRGLAGGLDTQYF. The CDR3, as DNA: TGTGCCAGCAGTCGTGGACTAGCGGGAGGGCTAGATACGCAGTATTTT. This chain connects TRBV12-3 or TRBV12-4 to TRBJ2-3; the match to TRBD2 covers 15 bases. Germline trimming cut 5 bases from V and 5 bases from J; bases unmatched to any gene: 5. The CDR3 sequence is 16 residues long.

A few counts support this clonotype. This chain joins TRBV6-6 and TRBJ2-7; D may be TRBD2 (5 bases). Germline CDR1 is MNHNY and CDR2 is SVGAGI (reference sequence). V lost 5 bases and J lost 6, with 20 bases in between. This CDR3 is 15 amino acids long. For the CDR3, the DNA is TGTGCCAGCAGTGGCCTGAGCGGCAAGGTGCGCGAGCAGTACTTC. Its translation is CASSGLSGKVREQYF.

This chain connects TRBV19 to TRBJ2-1, with D possibly matching TRBD2 (6 bases). V lost 7 bases to trimming and J lost 6 bases, with 19 bases between them. The germline CDR1 and CDR2 sequences are LNHDA and SQIVND (reference sequence). The CDR3 has 15 residues. The CDR3 sequence: CASTFGRERPNEQFF. The CDR3 DNA reads as TGTGCCAGTACGTTCGGACGGGAGCGACCCAATGAGCAGTTCTTC.

The chain has TRBV11-3 and TRBJ2-5, with 7 bases matching TRBD2. V was clipped by 4 bases and J by 5 bases; unmatched bases: 10. This CDR3 comprises 15 residues. Germline CDR1 SGHNT, CDR2 YENEEA. CDR3 protein: CASSSGAGTMETQYF. The CDR3 DNA sequence: TGTGCCAGCAGCTCAGGAGCGGGAACCATGGAGACCCAGTACTTC.

In this sample, this clonotype turned up a few times. The chain couples TRBV19 to TRBJ2-1; D is undetermined. The germline V and J ends were trimmed by 4 bases and 0 bases, with 13 bases remaining between them. The CDR3 sequence is 16 residues long. Germline V gives CDR1 LNHDA, CDR2 SQIVND (reference sequence). The CDR3 loop reads CASSKPAGISYNEQFF. The CDR3 DNA sequence: TGTGCCAGTAGTAAACCAGCCGGTATCTCCTACAATGAGCAGTTCTTC. Supplemented by reference TRBV19 and TRBJ2-1, the full variable domain reads DGGITQSPKYLFRKEGQNVTLSCEQNLNHDAMYWYRQDPGQGLRLIYYSQIVNDFQKGDIAEGYSVSREKKESFPLTVTSAQKNPTAFYLCASSKPAGISYNEQFFGPGTRLTVL.

Notes on this clonotype: The junction departs from the called germline gene at one end, perhaps through a read error. The chain carries TRBV6-2 or TRBV6-3 and TRBJ1-5; D unclear. CDR3 length equals 15 residues. Germline V CDR1 and CDR2: MNHEY, SVGEGT. The CDR3 reads CVSSYFEGFNQPQHF. The CDR3 DNA reads TGTGTCAGCAGTTACTTCGAGGGTTTCAATCAGCCCCAGCATTTT.